This T cell receptor beta chain stems from a study of blood T cell repertoires in COVID-19 (dated by TCRdb to the early 2020s). In terms of the full investigation: The collaborator samples originated in the United States, Italy and Spain and spanned the acute and convalescent phases of COVID-19. The prospective study material was composed of cDNA or gDNA derived from T cells, B-cell-depleted T cells, or PBMCs. Subjects who had been exposed to COVID-19, were actively infected with it, or had recovered from it provided the deeply sampled blood TCRbeta repertoires that made up the dataset. The repertoires were released in a freely available public database meant as a resource for research on the immune response to SARS-CoV-2. Samples were obtained from the ongoing ImmuneRACE study (first 160 participants) and from about 1,300 subjects provided by 6 global collaborators. The sample metadata nearly always contained a de-identified subject ID, COVID-19 status, age in years and sex. Where available, HLA class I and class II types were taken from metadata supplied by the sample provider and were not determined by assay-based typing. General findings and caveats noted by the study authors: How much clinical and demographic metadata was included differed by source and by participant, and the metadata was provided uncurated.

One collaborating source in Seattle enrolled patients during active infection and followed them longitudinally through the course of disease. Whole blood was collected in K2EDTA tubes by collaborating institutions according to the institutions' own protocols. For TCRbeta analysis, collaborators shipped samples as frozen whole blood, isolated PBMCs, or DNA extracted from either of those sample types. A remark on this clone: Its antigen target is currently unknown. Base-call qualities are not available, and no considerably larger clone is one nucleotide away.

TCRbeta CDR3 regions were amplified from genomic DNA using the immunoSEQ Assay, a bias-controlled multiplex PCR. The study's processing was this. The number of nucleated cells in each sample was estimated by amplification of reference gene primers within the assay. Sequence reads were collapsed and filtered to measure the absolute abundance of every unique TCRbeta CDR3 rearrangement. For each sample, productive Simpson clonality was calculated by taking the square root of Simpson's diversity index across productive rearrangements. TCRdb retrieved this table from immuneACCESS and kept in-frame rearrangements only. Not all clones are present; in checked studies, unresolved V genes account for under half, and no reason is known for the remainder. The DNA gave D and trimming, while V, J and clone size come from that table. Here the sample has about 160,000 clones; roughly 85% occur a single time. The ten largest account for 8% to 9% of the sample.

The CDR3 holds 18 amino acids from the cysteine to the phenylalanine. Left in the record is the CDR3 DNA by itself, 54 bases read in frame from the first base. Sequences SEHNR (CDR1) and FQNEAQ (CDR2) are obtained from the germline V gene (reference sequence). Relative to germline, V is missing 3 bases and J is missing 3 bases, with 14 bases of the junction outside any gene match. The specimen sequenced was peripheral blood. This receptor was taken from a woman between 55 and 75 years old with COVID-19, enrolled during active disease. This receptor chain uses TRBV7-9 and TRBJ2-1, and 7 junctional nucleotides match TRBD1. The DNA sequence is as follows: TGTGCCAGCAGCTTTCGACAGGGAACTAGGACGAACTACAATGAGCAGTTCTTC. This sequence encodes CASSFRQGTRTNYNEQFF.